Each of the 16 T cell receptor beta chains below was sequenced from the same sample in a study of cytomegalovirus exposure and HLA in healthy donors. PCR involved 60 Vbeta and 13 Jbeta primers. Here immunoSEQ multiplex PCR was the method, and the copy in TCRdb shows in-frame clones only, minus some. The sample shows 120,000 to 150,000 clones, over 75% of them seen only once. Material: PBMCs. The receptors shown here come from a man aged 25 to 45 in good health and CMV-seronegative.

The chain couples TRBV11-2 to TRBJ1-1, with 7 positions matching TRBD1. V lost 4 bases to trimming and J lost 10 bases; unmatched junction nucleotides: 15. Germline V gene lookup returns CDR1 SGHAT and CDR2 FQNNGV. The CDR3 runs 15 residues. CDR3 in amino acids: CASSSGQVRPAVAFF. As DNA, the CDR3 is TGTGCCAGCAGCTCCGGACAGGTCCGCCCCGCAGTAGCTTTCTTT.

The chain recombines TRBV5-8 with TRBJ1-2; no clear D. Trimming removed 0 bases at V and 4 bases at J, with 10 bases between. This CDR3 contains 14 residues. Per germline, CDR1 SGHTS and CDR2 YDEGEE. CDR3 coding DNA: TGTGCCAGCAGCTTGGCGTATTACAGCTATGGCTACACCTTC. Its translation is CASSLAYYSYGYTF.

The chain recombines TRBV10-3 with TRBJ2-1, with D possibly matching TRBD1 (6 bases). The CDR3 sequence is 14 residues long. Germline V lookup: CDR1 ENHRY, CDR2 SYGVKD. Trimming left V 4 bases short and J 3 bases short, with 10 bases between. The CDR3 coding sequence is TGTGCCATCAGTGCCGCAGGGGACTACAATGAGCAGTTCTTC. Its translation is CAISAAGDYNEQFF.

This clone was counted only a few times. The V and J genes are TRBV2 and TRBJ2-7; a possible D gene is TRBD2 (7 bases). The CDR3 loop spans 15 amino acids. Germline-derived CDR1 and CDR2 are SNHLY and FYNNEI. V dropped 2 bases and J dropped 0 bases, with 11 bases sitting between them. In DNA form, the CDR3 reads TGTGCCAGCAGTGAATGGGGGGGCGACTCCTACGAGCAGTACTTC. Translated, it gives CASSEWGGDSYEQYF.

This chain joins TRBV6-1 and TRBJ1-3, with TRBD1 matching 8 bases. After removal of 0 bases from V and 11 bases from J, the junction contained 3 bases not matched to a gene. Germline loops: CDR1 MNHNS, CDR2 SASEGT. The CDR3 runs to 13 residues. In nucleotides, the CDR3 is TGTGCCAGCAGTGAAGCCGGACAGGGATCCATATATTTT. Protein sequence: CASSEAGQGSIYF.

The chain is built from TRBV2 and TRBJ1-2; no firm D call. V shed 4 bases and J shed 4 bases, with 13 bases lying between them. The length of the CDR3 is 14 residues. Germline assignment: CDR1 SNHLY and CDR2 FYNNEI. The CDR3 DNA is TGTGCCAGCAGTGGGACTTTCGAGGGCTATGGCTACACCTTC. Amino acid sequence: CASSGTFEGYGYTF.

As DNA, the CDR3 is TGCGCCAGCAGCCTAGGACAGGGGTCGGGCTACACCTTC. Its protein is CASSLGQGSGYTF. The chain employs TRBV5-1 and TRBJ1-2; TRBD1 matches at 9 bases. Trimming took 4 bases from V and 8 from J; bases not matched to a gene: 6. The CDR3 sequence is 13 residues long. From germline, CDR1 is SGHRS and CDR2 YFSETQ.

The CDR3 sequence: CASSRTQVNPEAFF. CDR3 in DNA: TGTGCCAGCAGTCGAACCCAGGTTAACCCTGAAGCTTTCTTT. J is TRBJ1-1 and V is TRBV11-2; D unclear. Germline lookup yields CDR1 SGHAT and CDR2 FQNNGV. The V and J ends lost 6 bases and 6 bases respectively, with 17 bases between them. The CDR3 is 14 residues long.

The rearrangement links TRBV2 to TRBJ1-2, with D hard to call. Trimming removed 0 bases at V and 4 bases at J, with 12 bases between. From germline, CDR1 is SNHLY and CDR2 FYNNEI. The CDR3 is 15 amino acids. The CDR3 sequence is CASSEAAVRIYGYTF. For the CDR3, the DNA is TGTGCCAGCAGTGAAGCGGCGGTTAGGATCTATGGCTACACCTTC.

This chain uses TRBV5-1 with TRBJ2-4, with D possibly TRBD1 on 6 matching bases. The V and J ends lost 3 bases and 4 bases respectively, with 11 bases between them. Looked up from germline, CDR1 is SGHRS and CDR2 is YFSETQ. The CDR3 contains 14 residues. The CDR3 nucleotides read TGCGCCAGCAGCTGGGGGCTTGGGAAAAACATTCAGTACTTC. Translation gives CASSWGLGKNIQYF.

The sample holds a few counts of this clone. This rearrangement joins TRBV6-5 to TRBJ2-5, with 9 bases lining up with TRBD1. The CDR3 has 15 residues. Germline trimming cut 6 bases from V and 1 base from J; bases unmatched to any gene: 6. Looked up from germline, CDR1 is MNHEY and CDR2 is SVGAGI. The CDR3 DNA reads TGTGCCAGCAGGTCCCCGGGACAGGGCCAAGAGACCCAGTACTTC. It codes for CASRSPGQGQETQYF.

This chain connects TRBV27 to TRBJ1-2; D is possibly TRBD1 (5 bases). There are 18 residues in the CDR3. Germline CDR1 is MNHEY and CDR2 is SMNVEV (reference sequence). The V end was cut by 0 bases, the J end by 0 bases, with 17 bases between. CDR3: CASSLSQTMARANYGYTF. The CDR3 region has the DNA TGTGCCAGCAGTTTATCCCAAACCATGGCCAGGGCTAACTATGGCTACACCTTC.

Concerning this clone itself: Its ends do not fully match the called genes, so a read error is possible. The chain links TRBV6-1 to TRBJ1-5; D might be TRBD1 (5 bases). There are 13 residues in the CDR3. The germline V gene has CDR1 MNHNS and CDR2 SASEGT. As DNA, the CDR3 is TGTGCCAGCTCGGGGGATCGCAATCAGCCCCAGAATTTT. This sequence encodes CASSGDRNQPQNF.

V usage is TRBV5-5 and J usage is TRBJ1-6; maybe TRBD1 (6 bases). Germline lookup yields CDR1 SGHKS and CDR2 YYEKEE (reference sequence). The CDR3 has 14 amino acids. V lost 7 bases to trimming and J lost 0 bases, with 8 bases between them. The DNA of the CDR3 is TGTGCCAGCCAGGGGAGCTCCTATAATTCACCCCTCCACTTT. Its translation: CASQGSSYNSPLHF.

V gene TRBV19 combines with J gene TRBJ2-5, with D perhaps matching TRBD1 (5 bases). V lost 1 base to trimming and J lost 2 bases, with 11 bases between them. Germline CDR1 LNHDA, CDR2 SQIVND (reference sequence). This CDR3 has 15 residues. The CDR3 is CASSIGRAPQETQYF. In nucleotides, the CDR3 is TGTGCCAGTAGTATAGGCAGGGCCCCACAAGAGACCCAGTACTTC.

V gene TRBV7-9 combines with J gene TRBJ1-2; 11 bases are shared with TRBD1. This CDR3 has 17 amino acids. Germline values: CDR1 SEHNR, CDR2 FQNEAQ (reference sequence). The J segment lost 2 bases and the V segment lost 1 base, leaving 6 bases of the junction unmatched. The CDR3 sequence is CASSLGTGGAQNYGYTF. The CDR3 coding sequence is TGTGCCAGCAGCTTAGGGACAGGGGGCGCCCAGAACTATGGCTACACCTTC.